This TCR beta chain emerged from a study of naive and memory T cell subsets. Study-wide results and limits: TCR transcript changes with activation or differentiation may affect this RNA method.

Amplification of ligated cDNA took four PCR rounds with SP2 and nested alpha and beta constant primers. For blood and skin samples, reverse transcription used TCR alpha and beta constant primers. One entry per CDR3 protein, called by TCRdb with MiXCR from the 5' RACE reads. In the table there are 56,000 or so distinct CDR3 sequences, under 10% of which are singletons. This clonotype was found a few times. Its antigen is not known. The library had UMIs added by 3' ligation of an oligonucleotide to TCR cDNA. Adult healthy volunteers gave 2.5 ml peripheral blood for whole-blood RNA. Input was roughly 1 to 1000 ng of DNase-treated total RNA without cell sorting. The CDR3 loop spans 13 amino acids. V dropped 1 base and J dropped 5 bases, with 5 bases sitting between them. Looked up from germline, CDR1 is LNHDA and CDR2 is SQIVND (reference sequence).

This chain connects TRBV19 to TRBJ2-2; D is unclear. The TCR comes from a female donor in good health. In nucleotides, the CDR3 is TGTGCCAGTAGTATAGGGAGAACCGGGGAGCTGTTTTTT. It yields the protein CASSIGRTGELFF.